One TCR beta chain is described in this entry. Repertoires were generated with immunoSEQ multiplex PCR, while TCRdb's copy carries only in-frame clones and drops some. The data show 15,000 to 17,000 clones, with around 66% seen just once and roughly 6% held by the top ten. The sample originates from a study of tumor-infiltrating lymphocytes in localized non-small cell lung cancer. Study-wide background: Resected tumor was paired with non-adjacent uninvolved lung from the same patient.

Looked up from germline, CDR1 is SNHLY and CDR2 is FYNNEI. V gave up 4 bases and J gave up 3 bases, with 4 bases separating them. This CDR3 contains 11 residues. The chain carries TRBV2 and TRBJ2-7; the D is unclear. This TCR was sampled from a human donor with non-small cell lung cancer. The source material was lung tumor tissue. CDR3 region: CASSGFYEQYF. The CDR3 DNA sequence: TGTGCCAGCAGTGGTTTCTACGAGCAGTACTTC.